The source of this T cell receptor beta chain is a study of shared T cell receptors in the human thymus. Libraries were prepared by immunoSEQ multiplex PCR; TCRdb keeps only in-frame clonotypes and omits some of them. Of almost 550,000 clones listed, approximately 80% are singletons. This clone was observed a few times. Germline loops: CDR1 GTSNPN, CDR2 SVGIG (reference sequence). The CDR3 loop spans 13 amino acids. V shed 0 bases and J shed 3 bases, with 5 bases lying between them. These data are also associated with another study on human thymus T cells. That source adds: Donation was from healthy Finnish infants who were having corrective surgery that addressed congenital heart defects. The thymus tissue came from resections taken during corrective heart surgery. An apparent bias in V and J gene usage was seen in thymic and blood repertoires. Related research found strongly overlapping thymic repertoires in unrelated individuals.

The TCR comes from a boy younger than two with a congenital heart defect. The sample was thymocytes. The V gene is TRBV30, the J gene TRBJ2-2; D is undetermined. The CDR3 DNA reads TGTGCCTGGAGTGTACCGGACACCGGGGAGCTGTTTTTT. Protein product: CAWSVPDTGELFF.